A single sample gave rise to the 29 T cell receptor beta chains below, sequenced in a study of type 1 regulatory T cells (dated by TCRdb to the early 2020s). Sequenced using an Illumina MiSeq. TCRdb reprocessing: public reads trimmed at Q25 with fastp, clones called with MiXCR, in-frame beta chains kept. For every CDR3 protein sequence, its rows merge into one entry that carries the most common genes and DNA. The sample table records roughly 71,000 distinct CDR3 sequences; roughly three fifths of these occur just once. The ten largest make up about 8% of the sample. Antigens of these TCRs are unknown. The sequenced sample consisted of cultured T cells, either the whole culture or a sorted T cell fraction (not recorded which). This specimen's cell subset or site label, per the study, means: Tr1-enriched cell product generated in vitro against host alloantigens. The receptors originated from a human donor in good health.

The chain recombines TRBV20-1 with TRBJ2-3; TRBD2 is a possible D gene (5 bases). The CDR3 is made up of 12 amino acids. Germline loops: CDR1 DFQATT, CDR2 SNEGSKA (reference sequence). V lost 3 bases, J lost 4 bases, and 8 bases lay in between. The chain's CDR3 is CSASKEADTQYF. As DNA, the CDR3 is TGCAGTGCTAGCAAGGAGGCAGATACGCAGTATTTT.

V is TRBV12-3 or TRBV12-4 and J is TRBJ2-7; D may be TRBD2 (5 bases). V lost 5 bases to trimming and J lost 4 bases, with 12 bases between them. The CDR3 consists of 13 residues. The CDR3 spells CASSATSHYEQYF. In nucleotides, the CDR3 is TGTGCCAGCAGTGCTACTAGTCATTACGAGCAGTACTTC.

The CDR3 loop reads CASSSHYPLAGVKYEQYF. CDR3 in DNA: TGTGCCAGCAGCTCCCACTATCCGCTAGCGGGAGTTAAGTACGAGCAGTACTTC. The chain employs TRBV7-9 and TRBJ2-7; 10 bases match TRBD2. V lost 4 bases to trimming and J lost 4 bases; unmatched junction nucleotides: 16. This CDR3 is built from 18 residues. Germline-derived CDR1 and CDR2 are SEHNR and FQNEAQ (reference sequence).

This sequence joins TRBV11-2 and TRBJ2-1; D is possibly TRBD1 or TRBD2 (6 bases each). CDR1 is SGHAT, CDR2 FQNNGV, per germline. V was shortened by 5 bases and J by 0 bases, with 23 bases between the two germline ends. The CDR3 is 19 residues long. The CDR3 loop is CASSPLRGGSGSSYNEQFF. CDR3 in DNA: TGTGCCAGCAGCCCCCTGAGAGGGGGTAGCGGTAGCTCCTACAATGAGCAGTTCTTC.

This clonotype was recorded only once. CDR3 bases: TGTGCCAGCTCACCACGTCATGCAACTAATGAAAAACTGTTTTTT. Translating gives CASSPRHATNEKLFF. The chain uses TRBV18 and TRBJ1-4, with unresolved D. Germline CDR1 reads KGHSH; CDR2 reads LQKENI. With 1 base removed from V and 0 bases from J, the gap between germline ends came to 6 bases. The CDR3 runs to 15 residues.

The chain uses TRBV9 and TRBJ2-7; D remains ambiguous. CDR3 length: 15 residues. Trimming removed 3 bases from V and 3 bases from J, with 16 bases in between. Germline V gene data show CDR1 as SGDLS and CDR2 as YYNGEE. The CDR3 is CASSAGPGNLYEQYF. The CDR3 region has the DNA TGTGCCAGCAGCGCCGGGCCGGGTAACCTCTACGAGCAGTACTTC.

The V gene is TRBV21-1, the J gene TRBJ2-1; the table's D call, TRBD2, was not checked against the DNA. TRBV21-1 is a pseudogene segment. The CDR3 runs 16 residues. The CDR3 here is CASSKFLAGGYNEQFF. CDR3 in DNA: TGTGCCAGCAGCAAGTTTCTAGCGGGAGGCTACAATGAGCAGTTCTTC.

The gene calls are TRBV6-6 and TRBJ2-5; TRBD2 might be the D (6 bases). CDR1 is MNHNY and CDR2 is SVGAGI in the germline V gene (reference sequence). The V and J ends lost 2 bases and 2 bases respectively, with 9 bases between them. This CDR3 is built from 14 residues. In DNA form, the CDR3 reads TGTGCCAGCAGTTACGGGGAGGCTCAAGAGACCCAGTACTTC. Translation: CASSYGEAQETQYF.

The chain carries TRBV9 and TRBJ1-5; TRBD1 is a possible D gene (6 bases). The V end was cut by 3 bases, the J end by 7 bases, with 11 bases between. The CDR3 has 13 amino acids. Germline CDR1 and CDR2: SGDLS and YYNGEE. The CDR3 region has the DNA TGTGCCAGCAGCGCCGGGACACCACAGCCCCAGCATTTT. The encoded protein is CASSAGTPQPQHF.

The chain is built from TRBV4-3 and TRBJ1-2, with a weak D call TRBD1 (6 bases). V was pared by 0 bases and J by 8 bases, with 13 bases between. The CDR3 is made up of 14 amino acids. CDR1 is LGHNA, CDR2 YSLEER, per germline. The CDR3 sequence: CASSQDLGASGYTF. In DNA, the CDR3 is TGCGCCAGCAGCCAAGATTTGGGGGCGTCGGGCTACACCTTC.

The CDR3 loop reads CATKRAGAVDEQFF. For the CDR3, the DNA is TGTGCCACCAAGCGAGCGGGAGCCGTGGATGAGCAGTTCTTC. The chain has TRBV15 and TRBJ2-1, with 8 bases identical to TRBD2. The ends lost 7 bases at V and 8 bases at J; junction bases unmatched: 10. The CDR3 length is 14 residues. Germline CDR1 is LNHNV and CDR2 is YYDKDF (reference sequence).

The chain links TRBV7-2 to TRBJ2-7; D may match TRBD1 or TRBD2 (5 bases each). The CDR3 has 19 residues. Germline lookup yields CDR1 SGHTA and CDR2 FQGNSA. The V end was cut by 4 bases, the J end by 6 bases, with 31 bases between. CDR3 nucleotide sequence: TGTGCCAGCAGCTCAACACCGGGACGGAGATCCTCCCTAGTAGGCGAGCAGTACTTC. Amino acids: CASSSTPGRRSSLVGEQYF.

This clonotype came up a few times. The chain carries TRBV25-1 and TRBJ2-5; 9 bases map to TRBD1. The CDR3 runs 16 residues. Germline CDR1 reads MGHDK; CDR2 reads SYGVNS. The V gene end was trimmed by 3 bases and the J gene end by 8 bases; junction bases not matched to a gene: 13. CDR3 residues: CASSDPSRTGATTQYF. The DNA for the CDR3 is TGTGCCAGCAGTGACCCTTCCCGGACAGGGGCGACCACCCAGTACTTC.

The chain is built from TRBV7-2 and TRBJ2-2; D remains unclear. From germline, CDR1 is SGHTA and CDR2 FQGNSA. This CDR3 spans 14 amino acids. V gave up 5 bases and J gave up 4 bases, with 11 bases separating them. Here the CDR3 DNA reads TGTGCCAGCAGCCTGCGCGCCTCCACCGGGGAGCTGTTTTTT. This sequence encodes CASSLRASTGELFF. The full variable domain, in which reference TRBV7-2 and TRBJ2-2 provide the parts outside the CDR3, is GAGVSQSPSNKVTEKGKDVELRCDPISGHTALYWYRQSLGQGLEFLIYFQGNSAPDKSGLPSDRFSAERTGGSVSTLTIQRTQQEDSAVYLCASSLRASTGELFFGEGSRLTVL.

In DNA, the CDR3 is TGTGCCAGCAGCTTGGAGTCGGGGCTAGCGGGGATCCAAGAGACCCAGTACTTC. It codes for CASSLESGLAGIQETQYF. The chain employs TRBV5-6 and TRBJ2-5; 9 bases are a match to TRBD2. Trimming removed 0 bases from V and 1 base from J; junction bases left unmatched: 10. Germline CDR1 is SGHDT and CDR2 is YYEEEE. The CDR3 extends over 18 amino acids.

The CDR3 DNA follows: TGTGCCAGCAGCAAAGGCCGGGGGGCTCAGGGCAATGAGCAGTTCTTC. It is translated as CASSKGRGAQGNEQFF. The chain links TRBV7-9 to TRBJ2-1, with D possibly being TRBD2 (7 bases). CDR3 length equals 16 residues. Deletions cut 5 bases from V and 6 bases from J, with 20 bases between. The V gene's germline CDR1 is SEHNR and CDR2 FQNEAQ (reference sequence).

As DNA, the CDR3 is TGTGCCAGCATTCGGACTAGCGGGAGGGATGAGCAGTTCTTC. Translating it yields CASIRTSGRDEQFF. The chain combines TRBV6-2 or TRBV6-3 with TRBJ2-1, with 15 bases identical to TRBD2. Germline V lookup: CDR1 MNHEY, CDR2 SVGEGT. There are 14 residues in the CDR3. After removal of 7 bases from V and 8 bases from J, the junction contained 3 bases not matched to a gene.

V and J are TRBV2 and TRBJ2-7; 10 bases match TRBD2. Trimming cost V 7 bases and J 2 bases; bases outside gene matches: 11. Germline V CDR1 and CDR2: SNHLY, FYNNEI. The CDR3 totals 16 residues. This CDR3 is CASKPGLANPTYEQYF. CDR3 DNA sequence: TGTGCCAGCAAGCCGGGACTAGCGAACCCTACCTACGAGCAGTACTTC. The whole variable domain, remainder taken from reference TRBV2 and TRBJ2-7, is EPEVTQTPSHQVTQMGQEVILRCVPISNHLYFYWYRQILGQKVEFLVSFYNNEISEKSEIFDDQFSVERPDGSNFTLKIRSTKLEDSAMYFCASKPGLANPTYEQYFGPGTRLTVT.

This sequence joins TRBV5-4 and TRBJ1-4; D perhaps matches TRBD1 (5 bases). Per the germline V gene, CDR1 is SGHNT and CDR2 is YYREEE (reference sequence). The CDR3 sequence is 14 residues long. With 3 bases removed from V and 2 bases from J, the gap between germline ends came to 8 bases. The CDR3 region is CASSYRQTNEKLFF. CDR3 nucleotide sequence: TGTGCCAGCAGCTACCGACAGACTAATGAAAAACTGTTTTTT.

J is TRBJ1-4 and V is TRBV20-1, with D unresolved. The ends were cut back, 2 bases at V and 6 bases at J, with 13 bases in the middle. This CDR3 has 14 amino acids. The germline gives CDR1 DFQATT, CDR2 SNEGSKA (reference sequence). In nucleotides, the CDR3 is TGCAGTGCTAGATTCGGACCAACGGATGAAAAACTGTTTTTT. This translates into CSARFGPTDEKLFF.

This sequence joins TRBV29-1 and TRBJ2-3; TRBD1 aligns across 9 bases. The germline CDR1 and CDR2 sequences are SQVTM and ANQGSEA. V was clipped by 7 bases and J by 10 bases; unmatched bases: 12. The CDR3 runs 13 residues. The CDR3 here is CSAKDRGWVSQYF. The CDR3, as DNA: TGCAGCGCGAAGGACAGGGGATGGGTATCGCAGTATTTT.

CDR3 loop: CASSLFGDLSEAFF. CDR3 nucleotides: TGTGCCAGCAGTTTATTTGGGGATCTGTCGGAAGCTTTCTTT. The chain links TRBV27 to TRBJ1-1; D unresolved. Germline CDR1 reads MNHEY; CDR2 reads SMNVEV (reference sequence). The CDR3 runs 14 residues. Deletions cut 1 base from V and 8 bases from J, with 14 bases between.

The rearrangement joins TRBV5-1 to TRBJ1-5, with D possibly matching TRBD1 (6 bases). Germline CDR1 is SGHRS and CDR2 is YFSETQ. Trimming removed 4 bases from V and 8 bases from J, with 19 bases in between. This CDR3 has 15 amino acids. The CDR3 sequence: CASSVQGSAEEPQHF. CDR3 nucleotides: TGCGCCAGCAGCGTACAGGGTTCGGCTGAGGAGCCCCAGCATTTT.

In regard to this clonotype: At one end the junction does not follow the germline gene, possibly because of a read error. DNA for the CDR3: TGTGCCAGTAGTATAGGTGGCCAGCGGGGTTACAGTGAGCAGTTCTTC. The encoded protein is CASSIGGQRGYSEQFF. This chain links TRBV19 with TRBJ2-1; 7 nucleotides line up with TRBD2. CDR3 length equals 16 residues. Germline V gene data show CDR1 as LNHDA and CDR2 as SQIVND (reference sequence).

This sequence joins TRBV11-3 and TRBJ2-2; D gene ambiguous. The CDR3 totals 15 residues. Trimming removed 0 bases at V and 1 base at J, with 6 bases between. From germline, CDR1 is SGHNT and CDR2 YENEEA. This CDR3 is CASSLDGRNTGELFF. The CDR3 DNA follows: TGTGCCAGCAGCTTAGATGGCAGGAACACCGGGGAGCTGTTTTTT.

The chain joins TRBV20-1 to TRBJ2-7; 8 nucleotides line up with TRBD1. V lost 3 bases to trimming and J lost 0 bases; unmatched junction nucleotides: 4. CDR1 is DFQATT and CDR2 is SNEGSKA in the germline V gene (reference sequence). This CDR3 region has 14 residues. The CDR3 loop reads CSARTGALSYEQYF. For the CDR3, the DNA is TGCAGTGCTAGGACAGGGGCCCTCTCCTACGAGCAGTACTTC.

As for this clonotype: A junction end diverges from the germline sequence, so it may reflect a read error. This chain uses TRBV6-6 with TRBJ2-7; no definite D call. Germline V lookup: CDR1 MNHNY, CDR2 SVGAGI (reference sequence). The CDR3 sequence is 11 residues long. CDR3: CASSPGNIGFF. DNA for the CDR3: TGTGCCAGCAGTCCTGGAAACATAGGGTTCTTC.

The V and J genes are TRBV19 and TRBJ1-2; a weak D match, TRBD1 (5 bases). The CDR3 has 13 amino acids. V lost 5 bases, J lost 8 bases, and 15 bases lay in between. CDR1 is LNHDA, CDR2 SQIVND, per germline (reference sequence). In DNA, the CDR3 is TGTGCCAGTAGTTCCTCGGTTCCAGGGGGCTACACCTTC. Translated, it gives CASSSSVPGGYTF.

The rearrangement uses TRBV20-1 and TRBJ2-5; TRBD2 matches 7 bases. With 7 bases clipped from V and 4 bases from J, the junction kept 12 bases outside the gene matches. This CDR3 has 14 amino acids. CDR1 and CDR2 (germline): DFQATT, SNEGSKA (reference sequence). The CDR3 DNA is TGCAGTGAACTAAGGCGGGAGAATGGAGAGACCCAGTACTTC. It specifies CSELRRENGETQYF.